Shown below are 22 T cell receptor beta chains from a single sample sequenced in a study of T cells after yellow fever vaccination. TCRdb processed the 5' RACE reads anew with MiXCR; each CDR3 protein has one entry. The sample has 80,000 to 100,000 distinct CDR3 sequences, roughly 8.2% seen once. This sample comprised CD8+ T cells not binding an NS4B(214-222) dextramer, sorted from PBMCs, obtained approximately 16 days after the first yellow fever vaccination. These receptors came from a man aged 18 to 29 who received the YFV17D yellow fever vaccine.

This clonotype has only a few counts. The chain employs TRBV7-2 and TRBJ2-3, with TRBD2 matching over 12 bases. This CDR3 comprises 17 residues. Germline CDR1 is SGHTA and CDR2 is FQGNSA. V lost 1 base, J lost 1 base, and 3 bases stayed unmatched. The CDR3 sequence: CASSLGRLAGGTDTQYF. Here the CDR3 DNA reads TGTGCCAGCAGCTTAGGGCGACTAGCGGGGGGCACAGATACGCAGTATTTT. Complete variable domain (other parts from reference TRBV7-2 and TRBJ2-3): GAGVSQSPSNKVTEKGKDVELRCDPISGHTALYWYRQSLGQGLEFLIYFQGNSAPDKSGLPSDRFSAERTGGSVSTLTIQRTQQEDSAVYLCASSLGRLAGGTDTQYFGPGTRLTVL.

The rearrangement uses TRBV10-3 and TRBJ2-3, with D perhaps TRBD1 or TRBD2 (6 bases each). Germline V CDR1 and CDR2: ENHRY, SYGVKD. The ends were cut back, 2 bases at V and 3 bases at J, with 9 bases in the middle. This CDR3 contains 14 residues. CDR3 sequence reads: CAISEIGGTDTQYF. CDR3 coding DNA: TGTGCCATCAGTGAGATAGGGGGGACAGATACGCAGTATTTT.

This clonotype was counted a few times. V usage is TRBV6-1 and J usage is TRBJ2-3; D remains unclear. The CDR3 loop spans 14 amino acids. Trimming took off 6 bases at V and 2 bases at J, with 12 bases between the two ends. The germline V gene has CDR1 MNHNS and CDR2 SASEGT. In nucleotides, the CDR3 is TGTGCCAGCAGCCCCAGAATGGACACAGATACGCAGTATTTT. Its protein product is CASSPRMDTDTQYF.

This clonotype was observed many times. The V and J genes are TRBV7-9 and TRBJ2-2; 9 bases align to TRBD1. The CDR3 extends over 16 amino acids. The germline V gene encodes CDR1 SEHNR and CDR2 FQNEAQ (reference sequence). The V gene end was trimmed by 4 bases and the J gene end by 2 bases; junction bases not matched to a gene: 5. For the CDR3, the DNA is TGTGCCAGCAGCTCGGGACAGGGCCTTAACACCGGGGAGCTGTTTTTT. This translates into CASSSGQGLNTGELFF.

A few counts support this clonotype. The chain couples TRBV19 to TRBJ1-1, with D perhaps matching TRBD1 (5 bases). Germline values: CDR1 LNHDA, CDR2 SQIVND (reference sequence). The V and J ends lost 7 bases and 4 bases respectively, with 19 bases between them. The CDR3 spans 15 residues. The CDR3 DNA follows: TGTGCCAGTAAGCAGGGCGACTTTTCGCCCACTGAAGCTTTCTTT. Translated, it gives CASKQGDFSPTEAFF.

This clonotype appeared a few times. V is TRBV28 and J is TRBJ2-3, with TRBD2 identical over 10 bases. The CDR3 has 15 residues. J was trimmed by 3 bases and V by 8 bases; bases with no gene match: 8. CDR1 and CDR2 (germline): MDHEN, SYDVKM. The CDR3 DNA is TGTGCCAGCCCCCCAGGACTAGCGGCTACAGATACGCAGTATTTT. It translates to CASPPGLAATDTQYF.

This clonotype was picked up a small number of times. The rearrangement uses TRBV6-1 and TRBJ1-5; tentative D call: TRBD1 (6 bases). The V and J ends lost 6 bases and 3 bases respectively, with 15 bases between them. This CDR3 region has 15 residues. Per the germline V gene, CDR1 is MNHNS and CDR2 is SASEGT. Here the CDR3 reads CASRTDRTNNQPQHF. In DNA, the CDR3 is TGTGCCAGCAGGACCGACAGGACCAACAATCAGCCCCAGCATTTT.

This clonotype showed up just a few times. The chain combines TRBV7-8 with TRBJ2-2, with 10 bases that match TRBD1. Germline loops: CDR1 SGHVS, CDR2 FQNEAQ. CDR3 length equals 15 residues. V shed 5 bases, J shed 6 bases, and the junction held 6 bases outside the gene matches. CDR3 nucleotides: TGTGCCAGCAGCCTACGGACAGGGGGGTCCGGGGAGCTGTTTTTT. Translating gives CASSLRTGGSGELFF.

This chain joins TRBV29-1 and TRBJ1-1; D perhaps matches TRBD1 (5 bases). Germline-derived CDR1 and CDR2 are SQVTM and ANQGSEA. The CDR3 sequence is 11 residues long. V lost 6 bases, J lost 7 bases, and 12 bases lay in between. The CDR3 spells CSVRVLGEAFF. CDR3 DNA: TGCAGCGTCAGGGTTTTGGGTGAAGCTTTCTTT.

V and J are TRBV7-9 and TRBJ2-7; D uncertain. The V end was cut by 6 bases, the J end by 2 bases, with 14 bases between. This CDR3 comprises 14 residues. Germline V gives CDR1 SEHNR, CDR2 FQNEAQ (reference sequence). The CDR3 is CASSGLGRPYEQYF. CDR3 DNA: TGTGCCAGCAGTGGCCTCGGCCGCCCCTACGAGCAGTACTTC.

In this sample, this clonotype turned up a few times. The chain links TRBV11-2 to TRBJ2-3; a weak D match, TRBD1 (5 bases). Germline CDR1 and CDR2: SGHAT and FQNNGV. The CDR3 totals 16 residues. Trimming removed 5 bases at V and 6 bases at J, with 21 bases between. The CDR3 bases are TGTGCCAGCAGCACCCGGACAAGGACCCCACAGGATACGCAGTATTTT. Its protein is CASSTRTRTPQDTQYF.

This clonotype was picked up a small number of times. The chain carries TRBV6-5 and TRBJ1-1, with no clear D. CDR3 length equals 14 residues. Trimming pared 0 bases from V and 8 bases from J, leaving 13 bases between. CDR1 and CDR2 (germline): MNHEY, SVGAGI. The CDR3 region has the DNA TGTGCCAGCAGTTACTCGATGGCTGGGTCGGAAGCTTTCTTT. Protein sequence: CASSYSMAGSEAFF.

This clonotype was recorded a few times. The rearrangement joins TRBV19 to TRBJ2-7, with 9 bases matching TRBD1. This CDR3 is built from 18 residues. Losses at the gene ends were 5 bases for V and 0 bases for J; bases not matched to a gene: 14. The germline gives CDR1 LNHDA, CDR2 SQIVND (reference sequence). The CDR3 coding sequence is TGTGCCAGTAGTCCGGCCTCCGGCGGGACAGGGACCTCCTACGAGCAGTACTTC. It specifies CASSPASGGTGTSYEQYF.

There are a few counts of this clonotype. The CDR3 bases are TGTGCCAGCAGGGGAGGGGGGAAGACCCAGTACTTC. It translates to CASRGGGKTQYF. The chain uses TRBV5-4 and TRBJ2-5; TRBD2 is a possible D gene (7 bases). The germline gives CDR1 SGHNT, CDR2 YYREEE (reference sequence). This CDR3 comprises 12 residues. Trimming removed 5 bases from V and 6 bases from J, with 11 bases in between.

The chain employs TRBV10-3 and TRBJ1-5, with D unclear. Between the trimmed V and J ends, which lost 0 bases and 4 bases, there was a span of 4 bases. Germline V gives CDR1 ENHRY, CDR2 SYGVKD. This CDR3 region has 13 residues. The CDR3 sequence: CAISESWNQPQHF. The DNA for the CDR3 is TGTGCCATCAGTGAGTCTTGGAATCAGCCCCAGCATTTT.

A few counts support this clonotype. The chain uses TRBV12-3 or TRBV12-4 and TRBJ1-1, with TRBD1 matching over 9 bases. V gave up 6 bases and J gave up 7 bases; unmatched junction bases: 9. This CDR3 has 14 residues. The DNA for the CDR3 is TGTGCCAGCAGCTCCGGGACAGGGTTGAATGAAGCTTTCTTT. Translating it yields CASSSGTGLNEAFF.

CDR3 protein: CASSELGLDYGYTF. The CDR3 nucleotides read TGTGCCAGCAGTGAATTGGGGCTTGATTATGGCTACACCTTC. The V gene is TRBV6-1, the J gene TRBJ1-2; D is perhaps TRBD1 (5 bases). This CDR3 is 14 amino acids long. Trimming took 2 bases from V and 5 from J, leaving 12 bases between them. Germline-derived CDR1 and CDR2 are MNHNS and SASEGT.

This chain joins TRBV6-2 or TRBV6-3 and TRBJ2-1; no clear D gene. From germline, CDR1 is MNHEY and CDR2 SVGEGT. The CDR3 has 12 residues. Trimming took 2 bases from V and 5 from J, leaving 4 bases between them. The CDR3 spells CASSYAHNEQFF. The CDR3 region has the DNA TGTGCCAGCAGTTACGCCCACAATGAGCAGTTCTTC.

This clonotype was detected ten times or more. The chain recombines TRBV25-1 with TRBJ2-7, with D possibly TRBD1 on 6 matching bases. The V gene's germline CDR1 is MGHDK and CDR2 SYGVNS. Trimming cost V 5 bases and J 5 bases, with 16 bases left between them. The CDR3 length is 14 residues. The CDR3 sequence is CASSHFGDRNEQYF. CDR3 coding DNA: TGTGCCAGCAGTCACTTCGGCGACAGGAACGAGCAGTACTTC.

This clonotype was seen more than once but under ten times. The V and J genes are TRBV30 and TRBJ1-1; 12 bases fit TRBD1. The V gene's germline CDR1 is GTSNPN and CDR2 SVGIG (reference sequence). V shed 4 bases, J shed 6 bases, and the junction held 6 bases outside the gene matches. This CDR3 region has 14 residues. The CDR3 loop reads CAWTSGQGAAEAFF. CDR3 coding DNA: TGTGCCTGGACCTCGGGACAGGGGGCAGCTGAAGCTTTCTTT.

This clonotype has only a few counts. DNA of the CDR3: TGTGCCAGCAGTTACCCGGGACAGGGGGCAATCGGGGAGCTGTTTTTT. Its translation is CASSYPGQGAIGELFF. J is TRBJ2-2 and V is TRBV6-5; 12 nucleotides match TRBD1. This CDR3 is 16 amino acids long. The ends lost 2 bases at V and 7 bases at J; junction bases unmatched: 5. Germline CDR1 is MNHEY and CDR2 is SVGAGI.

The gene calls are TRBV21-1 and TRBJ1-3; the D call in the table, TRBD1, was not verified against the DNA. TRBV21-1 constitutes a pseudogene. The CDR3 has 18 amino acids. In DNA, the CDR3 is TGTGCCAGCAGCAAAGACGACCGGGACAGGGGATCTGGAAACACCATATATTTT. Protein product: CASSKDDRDRGSGNTIYF.